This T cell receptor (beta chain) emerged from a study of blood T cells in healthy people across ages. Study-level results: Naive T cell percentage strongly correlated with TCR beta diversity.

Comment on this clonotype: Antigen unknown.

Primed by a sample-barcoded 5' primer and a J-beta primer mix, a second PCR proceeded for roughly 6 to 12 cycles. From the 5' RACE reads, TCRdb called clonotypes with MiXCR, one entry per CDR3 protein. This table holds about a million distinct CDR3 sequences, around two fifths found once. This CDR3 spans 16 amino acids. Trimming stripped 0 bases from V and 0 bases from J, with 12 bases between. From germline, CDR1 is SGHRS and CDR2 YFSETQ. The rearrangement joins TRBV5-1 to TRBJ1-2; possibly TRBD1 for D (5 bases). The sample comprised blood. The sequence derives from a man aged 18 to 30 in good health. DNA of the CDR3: TGCGCCAGCAGCTTGGGTAGGGGCATAGCTAACTATGGCTACACCTTC. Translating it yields CASSLGRGIANYGYTF.